The T cell receptor (beta chain) under discussion was sequenced for a study of T cell responses to AZD1222 COVID-19 vaccine. Study-level points and caveats: Across the whole spike, CD4 TCRs peaked at regions 160-218 and 743-854. Following two doses of AZD1222, Spike-specific TCR breadth and depth rose. The number of AZD1222 recipients seropositive at baseline was only five to seven.

Only in-frame clones appear in the TCRdb table, and some are missing; sequencing was by immunoSEQ multiplex PCR. The sample records 70,000 to 85,000 clones, roughly 80% being singletons. Notes on this clone: As yet, its antigen is unknown.

It was second doses at about 4 or about 12 weeks that were pooled. CDR3 length: 14 amino acids. CDR1 is LNHNV, CDR2 YYDKDF, per germline (reference sequence). Losses at the gene ends were 5 bases for V and 8 bases for J; bases not matched to a gene: 7. The sample consisted of peripheral blood, taken 28 days after the second AZD1222 dose. This clonotype was sampled from an adult who received the AZD1222 COVID-19 vaccine. The V call is TRBV15, the J call TRBJ2-2; 8 positions match TRBD1. CDR3 bases: TGTGCCACCAGCCCTAGGACAGGGCGAGGGGAGCTGTTTTTT. Its translation: CATSPRTGRGELFF.